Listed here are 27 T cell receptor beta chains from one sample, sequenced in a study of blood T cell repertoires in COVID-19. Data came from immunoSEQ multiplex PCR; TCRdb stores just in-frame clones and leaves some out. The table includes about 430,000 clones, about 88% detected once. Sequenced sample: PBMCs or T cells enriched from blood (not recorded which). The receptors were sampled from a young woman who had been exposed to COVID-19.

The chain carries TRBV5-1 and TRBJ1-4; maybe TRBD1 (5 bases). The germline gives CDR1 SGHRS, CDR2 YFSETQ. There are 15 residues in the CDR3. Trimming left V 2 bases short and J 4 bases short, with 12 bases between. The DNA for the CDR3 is TGCGCCAGCAGCTTCCGGGGGGGTGATAATGAAAAACTGTTTTTT. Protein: CASSFRGGDNEKLFF.

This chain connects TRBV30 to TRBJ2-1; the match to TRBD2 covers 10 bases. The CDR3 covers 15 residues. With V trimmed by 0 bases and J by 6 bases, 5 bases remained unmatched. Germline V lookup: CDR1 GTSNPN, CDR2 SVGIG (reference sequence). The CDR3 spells CAWSVAAGGLNEQFF. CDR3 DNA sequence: TGTGCCTGGAGTGTGGCAGCGGGGGGGCTCAATGAGCAGTTCTTC.

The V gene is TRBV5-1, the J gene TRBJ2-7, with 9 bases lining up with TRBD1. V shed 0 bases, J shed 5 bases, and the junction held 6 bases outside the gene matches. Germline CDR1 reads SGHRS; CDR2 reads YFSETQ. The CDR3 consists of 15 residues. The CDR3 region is CASSLGGTGSHEQYF. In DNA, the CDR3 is TGCGCCAGCAGCTTGGGGGGGACAGGGTCCCACGAGCAGTACTTC.

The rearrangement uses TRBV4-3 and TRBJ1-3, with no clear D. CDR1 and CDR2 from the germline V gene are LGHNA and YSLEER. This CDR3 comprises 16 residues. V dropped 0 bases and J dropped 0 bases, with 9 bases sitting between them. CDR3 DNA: TGCGCCAGCAGCCAAGATTTCCCACTCTCTGGAAACACCATATATTTT. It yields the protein CASSQDFPLSGNTIYF.

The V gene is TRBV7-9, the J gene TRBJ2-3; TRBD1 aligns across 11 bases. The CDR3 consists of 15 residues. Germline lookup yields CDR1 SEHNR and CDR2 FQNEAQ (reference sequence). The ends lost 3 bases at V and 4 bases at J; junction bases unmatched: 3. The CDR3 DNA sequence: TGTGCCAGCAGCTTCTGGGGACAGGGGGCAGATACGCAGTATTTT. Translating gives CASSFWGQGADTQYF.

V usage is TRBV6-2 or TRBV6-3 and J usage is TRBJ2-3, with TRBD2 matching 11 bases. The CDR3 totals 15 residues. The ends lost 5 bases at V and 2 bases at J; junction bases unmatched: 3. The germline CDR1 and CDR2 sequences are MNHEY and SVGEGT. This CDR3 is CASSRLAGTTDTQYF. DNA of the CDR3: TGTGCCAGCAGTAGACTAGCGGGAACCACAGATACGCAGTATTTT.

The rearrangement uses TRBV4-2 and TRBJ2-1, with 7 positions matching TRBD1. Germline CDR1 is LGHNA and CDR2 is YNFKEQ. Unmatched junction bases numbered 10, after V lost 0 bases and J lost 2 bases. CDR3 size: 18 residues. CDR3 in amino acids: CASSQETVRQGAYNEQFF. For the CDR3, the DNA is TGTGCCAGCAGCCAAGAGACGGTCAGACAGGGCGCCTACAATGAGCAGTTCTTC.

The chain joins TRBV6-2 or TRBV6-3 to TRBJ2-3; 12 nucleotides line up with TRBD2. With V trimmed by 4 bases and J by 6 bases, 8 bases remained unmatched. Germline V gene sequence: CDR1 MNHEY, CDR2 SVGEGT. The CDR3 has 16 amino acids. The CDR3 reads CASSSRLAGALDTQYF. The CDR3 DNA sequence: TGTGCCAGCAGTTCGCGACTAGCGGGGGCCCTTGATACGCAGTATTTT.

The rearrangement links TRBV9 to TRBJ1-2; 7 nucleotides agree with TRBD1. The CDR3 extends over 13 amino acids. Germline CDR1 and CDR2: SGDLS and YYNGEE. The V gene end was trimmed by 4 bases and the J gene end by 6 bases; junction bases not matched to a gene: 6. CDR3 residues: CASSSFTGDGYTF. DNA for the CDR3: TGTGCCAGCAGCTCGTTCACAGGGGATGGCTACACCTTC.

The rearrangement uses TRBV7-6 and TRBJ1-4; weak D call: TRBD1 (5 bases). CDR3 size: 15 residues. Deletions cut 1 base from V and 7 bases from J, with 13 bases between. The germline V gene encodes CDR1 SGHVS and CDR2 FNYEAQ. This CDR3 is CASSLGQGGSEKLFF. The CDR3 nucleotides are TGTGCCAGCAGCTTAGGGCAGGGTGGAAGTGAAAAACTGTTTTTT.

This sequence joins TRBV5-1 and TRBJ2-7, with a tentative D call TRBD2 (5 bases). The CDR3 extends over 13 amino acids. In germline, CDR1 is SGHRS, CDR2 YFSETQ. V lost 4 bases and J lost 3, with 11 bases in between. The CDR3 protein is CASSPRTGYEQYF. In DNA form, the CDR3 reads TGCGCCAGCAGCCCCCGGACTGGCTACGAGCAGTACTTC.

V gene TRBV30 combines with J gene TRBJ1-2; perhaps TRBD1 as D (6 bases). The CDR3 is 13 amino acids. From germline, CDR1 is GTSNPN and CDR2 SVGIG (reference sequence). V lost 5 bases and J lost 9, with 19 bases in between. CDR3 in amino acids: CAWAWGQGDSYTF. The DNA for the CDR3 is TGTGCCTGGGCCTGGGGGCAGGGAGACAGCTACACCTTC. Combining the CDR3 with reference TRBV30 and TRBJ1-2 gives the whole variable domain SQTIHQWPATLVQPVGSPLSLECTVEGTSNPNLYWYRQAAGRGLQLLFYSVGIGQISSEVPQNLSASRPQDRQFILSSKKLLLSDSGFYLCAWAWGQGDSYTFGSGTRLTVV.

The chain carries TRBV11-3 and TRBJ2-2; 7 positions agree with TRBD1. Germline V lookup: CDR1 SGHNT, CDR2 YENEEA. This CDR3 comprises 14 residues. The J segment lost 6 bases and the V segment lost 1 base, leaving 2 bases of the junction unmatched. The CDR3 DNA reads TGTGCCAGCAGCTTAGGGCAGGGGGCCGGGGAGCTGTTTTTT. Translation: CASSLGQGAGELFF.

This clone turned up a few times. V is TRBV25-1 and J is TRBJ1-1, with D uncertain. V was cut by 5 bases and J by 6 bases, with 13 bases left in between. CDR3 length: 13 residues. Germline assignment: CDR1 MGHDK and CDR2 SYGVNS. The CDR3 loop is CASSNDSPAEAFF. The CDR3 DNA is TGTGCCAGCAGTAATGATTCCCCGGCTGAAGCTTTCTTT.

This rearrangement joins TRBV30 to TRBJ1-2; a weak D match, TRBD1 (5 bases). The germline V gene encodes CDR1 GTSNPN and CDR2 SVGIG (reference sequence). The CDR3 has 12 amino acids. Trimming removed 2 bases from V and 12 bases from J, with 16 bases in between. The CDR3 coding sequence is TGTGCCTGGAGTTCGAACAGGAAAGGGGACACCTTC. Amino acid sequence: CAWSSNRKGDTF. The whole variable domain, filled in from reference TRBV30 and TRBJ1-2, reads SQTIHQWPATLVQPVGSPLSLECTVEGTSNPNLYWYRQAAGRGLQLLFYSVGIGQISSEVPQNLSASRPQDRQFILSSKKLLLSDSGFYLCAWSSNRKGDTFGSGTRLTVV.

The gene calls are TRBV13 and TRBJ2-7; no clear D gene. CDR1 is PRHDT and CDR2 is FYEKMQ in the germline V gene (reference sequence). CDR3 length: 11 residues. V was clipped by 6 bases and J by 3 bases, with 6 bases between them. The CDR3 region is CASRLYYEQYF. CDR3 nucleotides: TGTGCCAGCAGACTTTACTACGAGCAGTACTTC. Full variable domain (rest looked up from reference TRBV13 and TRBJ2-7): AAGVIQSPRHLIKEKRETATLKCYPIPRHDTVYWYQQGPGQDPQFLISFYEKMQSDKGSIPDRFSAQQFSDYHSELNMSSLELGDSALYFCASRLYYEQYFGPGTRLTVT.

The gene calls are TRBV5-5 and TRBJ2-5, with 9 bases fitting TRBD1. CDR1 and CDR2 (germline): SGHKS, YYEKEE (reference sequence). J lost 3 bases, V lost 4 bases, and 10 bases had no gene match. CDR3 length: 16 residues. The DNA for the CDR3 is TGTGCCAGCAGCAGGGCGCGGGACAGGGTAGAAGAGACCCAGTACTTC. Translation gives CASSRARDRVEETQYF.

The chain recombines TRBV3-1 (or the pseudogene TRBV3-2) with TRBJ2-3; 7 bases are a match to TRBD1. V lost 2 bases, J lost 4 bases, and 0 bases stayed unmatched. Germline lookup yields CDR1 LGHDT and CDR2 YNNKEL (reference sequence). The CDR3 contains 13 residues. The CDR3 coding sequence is TGTGCCAGCAGCCAAAGGGGGCCAGATACGCAGTATTTT. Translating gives CASSQRGPDTQYF.

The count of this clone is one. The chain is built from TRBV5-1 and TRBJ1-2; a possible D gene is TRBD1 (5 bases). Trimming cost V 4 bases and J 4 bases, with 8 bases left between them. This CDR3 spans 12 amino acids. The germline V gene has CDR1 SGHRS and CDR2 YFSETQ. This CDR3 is CASSIDSYGYTF. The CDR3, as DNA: TGCGCCAGCAGCATCGACAGCTATGGCTACACCTTC.

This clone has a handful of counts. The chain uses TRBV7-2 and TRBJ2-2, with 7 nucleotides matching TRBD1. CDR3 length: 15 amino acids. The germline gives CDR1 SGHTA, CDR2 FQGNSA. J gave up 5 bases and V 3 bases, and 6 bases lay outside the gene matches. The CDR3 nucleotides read TGTGCCAGCAGCTTTGAGACAGGGTTGACCGGGGAGCTGTTTTTT. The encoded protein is CASSFETGLTGELFF.

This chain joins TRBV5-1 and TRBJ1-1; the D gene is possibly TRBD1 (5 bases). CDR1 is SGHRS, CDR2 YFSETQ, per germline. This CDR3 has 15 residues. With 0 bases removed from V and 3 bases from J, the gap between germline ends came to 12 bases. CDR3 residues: CASSLVEGPYTEAFF. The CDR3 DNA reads TGCGCCAGCAGCTTGGTGGAGGGGCCGTACACTGAAGCTTTCTTT.

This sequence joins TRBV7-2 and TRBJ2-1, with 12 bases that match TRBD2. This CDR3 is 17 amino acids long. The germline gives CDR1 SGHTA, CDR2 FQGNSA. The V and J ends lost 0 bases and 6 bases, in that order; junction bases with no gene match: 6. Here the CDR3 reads CASSLAKTSGSFNEQFF. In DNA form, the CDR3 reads TGTGCCAGCAGCTTAGCGAAGACTAGCGGGAGTTTCAATGAGCAGTTCTTC.

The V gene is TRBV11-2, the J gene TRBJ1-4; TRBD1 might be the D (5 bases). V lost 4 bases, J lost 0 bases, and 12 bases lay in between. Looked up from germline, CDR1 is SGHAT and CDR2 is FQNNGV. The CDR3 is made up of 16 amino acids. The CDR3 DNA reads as TGTGCCAGCAGCTCGCCGGACACCGCAACTAATGAAAAACTGTTTTTT. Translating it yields CASSSPDTATNEKLFF.

This CDR3 is CATRRTSVGNNEQFF. CDR3 DNA: TGTGCCACCAGACGTACTAGCGTGGGGAACAATGAGCAGTTCTTC. The chain links TRBV15 to TRBJ2-1; 7 nucleotides match TRBD2. Trimming at V came to 6 bases and at J to 5 bases, leaving 10 bases not matched to a gene. Germline values: CDR1 LNHNV, CDR2 YYDKDF (reference sequence). The CDR3 totals 15 residues.

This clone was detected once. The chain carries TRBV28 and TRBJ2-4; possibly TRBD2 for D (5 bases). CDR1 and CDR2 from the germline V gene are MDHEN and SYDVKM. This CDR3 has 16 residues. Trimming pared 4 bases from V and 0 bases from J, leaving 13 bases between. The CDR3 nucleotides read TGTGCCAGCAGTTCCCCTAGCCCTCTAGCCAAAAACATTCAGTACTTC. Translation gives CASSSPSPLAKNIQYF.

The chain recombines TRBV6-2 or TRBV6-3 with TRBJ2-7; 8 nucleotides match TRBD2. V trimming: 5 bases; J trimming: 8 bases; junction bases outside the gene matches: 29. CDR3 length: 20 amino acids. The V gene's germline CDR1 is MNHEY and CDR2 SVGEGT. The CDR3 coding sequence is TGTGCCAGCAGTCAACCCGGGAGGGGAACTCAGATGAAGGCCACTGCAAAGCAGTACTTC. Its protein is CASSQPGRGTQMKATAKQYF.

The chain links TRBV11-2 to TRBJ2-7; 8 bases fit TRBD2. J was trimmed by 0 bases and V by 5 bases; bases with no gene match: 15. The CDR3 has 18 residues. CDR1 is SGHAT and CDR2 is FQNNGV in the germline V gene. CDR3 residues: CASSPFARGASSSYEQYF. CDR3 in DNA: TGTGCCAGCAGCCCCTTTGCGCGGGGGGCCTCAAGCTCCTACGAGCAGTACTTC.